The 29 T cell receptor beta chains presented below share a single source sample, sequenced in a study of blood T cell repertoires in COVID-19. TCRdb keeps only in-frame clones here, not all; method: immunoSEQ multiplex PCR. This sample has 100,000 to 150,000 clones, with roughly 90% found just once. Sequencing was performed on peripheral blood. The source of these receptors is a man in his forties or fifties with active COVID-19.

The chain carries TRBV5-8 and TRBJ2-2; TRBD1 matches 7 bases. Germline V gives CDR1 SGHTS, CDR2 YDEGEE. The CDR3 sequence is 16 residues long. The trim removed 0 bases at V and 0 bases at J, leaving 2 bases unmatched. CDR3 bases: TGTGCCAGCAGCTTGGGGACAGGTGCGAACACCGGGGAGCTGTTTTTT. This encodes CASSLGTGANTGELFF.

This chain connects TRBV7-9 to TRBJ1-3, with D possibly TRBD1 on 5 matching bases. From germline, CDR1 is SEHNR and CDR2 FQNEAQ (reference sequence). The CDR3 sequence is 15 residues long. Trimming took 5 bases from V and 2 from J, leaving 13 bases between them. This chain's CDR3 is CASSNPGLAGNTIYF. CDR3 DNA sequence: TGTGCCAGCAGCAATCCAGGGTTAGCTGGAAACACCATATATTTT.

A single count supports this clone. The rearrangement links TRBV15 to TRBJ1-6; a weak D match, TRBD1 (6 bases). Per the germline V gene, CDR1 is LNHNV and CDR2 is YYDKDF (reference sequence). Trimming removed 10 bases at V and 2 bases at J, with 12 bases between. The CDR3 is 14 residues long. The CDR3 region is CASRDTAYNSPLHF. The CDR3 bases are TGTGCCAGCCGGGACACAGCCTATAATTCACCCCTCCACTTT.

This rearrangement joins TRBV5-1 to TRBJ2-5; D call uncertain. CDR1 SGHRS and CDR2 YFSETQ come from the germline V gene. This CDR3 has 13 amino acids. The V end lost 0 bases, the J end lost 2 bases, and 5 bases lay between the germline ends. CDR3 amino acids: CASSLVPQETQYF. CDR3 DNA: TGCGCCAGCAGCTTGGTCCCTCAAGAGACCCAGTACTTC.

On this clone: Germline and junction disagree at one end, which may indicate a read error. This chain joins TRBV5-1 and TRBJ2-2, with TRBD1 matching over 8 bases. Germline V gene data show CDR1 as SGHRS and CDR2 as YFSETQ. The CDR3 consists of 15 residues. The DNA of the CDR3 is TGCGCCAGCAGCCCCCGGACAGGGAACACCAGGGAGCTGTTTTTT. Translated, it gives CASSPRTGNTRELFF.

The sample holds a few counts of this clone. The chain links TRBV19 to TRBJ1-1; D is undetermined. V was clipped by 3 bases and J by 5 bases, with 7 bases between them. The CDR3 is made up of 12 amino acids. The V gene's germline CDR1 is LNHDA and CDR2 SQIVND (reference sequence). The CDR3 spells CASSMAGTEAFF. For the CDR3, the DNA is TGTGCCAGTAGTATGGCGGGGACTGAAGCTTTCTTT.

The chain recombines TRBV3-1 (or the pseudogene TRBV3-2) with TRBJ2-1; 9 bases agree with TRBD2. The CDR3 consists of 18 residues. V trimming: 1 base; J trimming: 10 bases; junction bases outside the gene matches: 17. Germline lookup yields CDR1 LGHDT and CDR2 YNNKEL (reference sequence). CDR3 DNA: TGTGCCAGCAGCCAAGGTTCGACTAGCGGTCAAGGTGGGGGGGAGCAGTTCTTC. Amino acids: CASSQGSTSGQGGGEQFF.

The V call is TRBV9, the J call TRBJ2-3; D might be TRBD1 (6 bases). Germline loops: CDR1 SGDLS, CDR2 YYNGEE. The CDR3 loop spans 17 amino acids. Trimming shortened V by 3 bases and J by 2 bases, and 19 bases separated the two germline ends. The CDR3 sequence is CASSARTRDTATDTQYF. Written as DNA, the CDR3 is TGTGCCAGCAGCGCCCGGACCCGGGACACTGCCACAGATACGCAGTATTTT.

In nucleotides, the CDR3 is TGTGCCAGCAGTCCAGGACAGAGCACAGATACGCAGTATTTT. It encodes CASSPGQSTDTQYF. The chain uses TRBV27 and TRBJ2-3; D may be TRBD1 (6 bases). CDR3 length equals 14 residues. Germline loops: CDR1 MNHEY, CDR2 SMNVEV (reference sequence). The germline V and J ends were trimmed by 5 bases and 0 bases, with 9 bases remaining between them.

The chain is built from TRBV5-1 and TRBJ2-3, with TRBD1 matching over 9 bases. This CDR3 is 16 amino acids long. Losses at the gene ends were 3 bases for V and 4 bases for J; bases not matched to a gene: 9. In germline, CDR1 is SGHRS, CDR2 YFSETQ. The CDR3 coding sequence is TGCGCCAGCAGCTCCGGACAGGGGATCATACCAGATACGCAGTATTTT. This translates into CASSSGQGIIPDTQYF.

J is TRBJ2-7 and V is TRBV3-1 (or the pseudogene TRBV3-2); D is perhaps TRBD2 (5 bases). Germline assignment: CDR1 LGHDT and CDR2 YNNKEL (reference sequence). Trimming shortened V by 5 bases and J by 0 bases, and 14 bases separated the two germline ends. The CDR3 contains 15 residues. The CDR3: CASSSGRGASYEQYF. CDR3 DNA sequence: TGTGCCAGCAGCTCCGGACGGGGAGCCTCCTACGAGCAGTACTTC.

The chain recombines TRBV15 with TRBJ1-5, with 7 positions matching TRBD1. Germline loops: CDR1 LNHNV, CDR2 YYDKDF (reference sequence). V shed 0 bases and J 0 bases; nucleotides not matched to a gene: 5. The CDR3 totals 17 residues. This CDR3 is CATSRDRGDHSNQPQHF. CDR3 coding DNA: TGTGCCACCAGCAGAGACAGGGGGGACCATAGCAATCAGCCCCAGCATTTT.

The chain couples TRBV7-2 to TRBJ2-5; 7 nucleotides agree with TRBD2. The ends lost 5 bases at V and 7 bases at J; junction bases unmatched: 7. CDR3 length: 13 amino acids. Germline CDR1 and CDR2: SGHTA and FQGNSA. The CDR3 coding sequence is TGTGCCAGCAGCGCGGGGGAATCGGGGACCCAGTACTTC. Translated, it gives CASSAGESGTQYF.

V usage is TRBV9 and J usage is TRBJ1-1, with 7 bases matching TRBD1. Germline CDR1 and CDR2: SGDLS and YYNGEE. V trimming: 4 bases; J trimming: 7 bases; junction bases outside the gene matches: 4. CDR3 length: 12 amino acids. The CDR3 DNA is TGTGCCAGCAGCTTCCGGACAGGTGAAGCTTTCTTT. It yields the protein CASSFRTGEAFF. The whole variable domain, remainder taken from reference TRBV9 and TRBJ1-1, is DSGVTQTPKHLITATGQRVTLRCSPRSGDLSVYWYQQSLDQGLQFLIQYYNGEERAKGNILERFSAQQFPDLHSELNLSSLELGDSALYFCASSFRTGEAFFGQGTRLTVV.

J is TRBJ1-6 and V is TRBV19, with a possible D match to TRBD1 (6 bases). The length of the CDR3 is 15 residues. Trimming took off 6 bases at V and 10 bases at J, with 19 bases between the two ends. Per germline, CDR1 LNHDA and CDR2 SQIVND (reference sequence). The DNA of the CDR3 is TGTGCCAGTAGGCGGGAGACGGGACATAGCTCACCCCTCCACTTT. Protein sequence: CASRRETGHSSPLHF.

This clone has a single count. The CDR3 region has the DNA TGTGCCAGCAGCTTAGATCTAGGACAGGGGGCATGGACAGATACGCAGTATTTT. Translating it yields CASSLDLGQGAWTDTQYF. The genes are TRBV11-3 and TRBJ2-3; TRBD1 aligns across 11 bases. The germline V gene encodes CDR1 SGHNT and CDR2 YENEEA. Germline trimming cut 0 bases from V and 3 bases from J; bases unmatched to any gene: 8. The CDR3 extends over 18 amino acids.

This clone was recorded once. The CDR3, as DNA: TGTGCCAGCAGCCCGGTATTGCTTCTTGACAGGGAGGGCAATCAGCCCCAGCATTTT. Translating it yields CASSPVLLLDREGNQPQHF. The chain uses TRBV7-9 and TRBJ1-5, with 7 bases that match TRBD1. The CDR3 is 19 residues long. CDR1 and CDR2 (germline): SEHNR, FQNEAQ (reference sequence). V shed 5 bases and J 2 bases; nucleotides not matched to a gene: 18.

V usage is TRBV19 and J usage is TRBJ1-5, with TRBD1 matching over 7 bases. Trimming cost V 4 bases and J 0 bases; bases outside gene matches: 6. CDR1 is LNHDA and CDR2 is SQIVND in the germline V gene (reference sequence). The CDR3 spans 16 residues. The CDR3 DNA follows: TGTGCCAGTAGTAGAGGACAGGCTGGTAGCAATCAGCCCCAGCATTTT. Translation gives CASSRGQAGSNQPQHF.

The gene calls are TRBV5-1 and TRBJ1-2, with D unresolved. Germline V gene lookup returns CDR1 SGHRS and CDR2 YFSETQ. This CDR3 is built from 14 residues. V was clipped by 1 base and J by 4 bases, with 11 bases between them. CDR3 in amino acids: CASSLQDGLYGYTF. The CDR3 nucleotides are TGCGCCAGCAGCTTGCAGGACGGACTCTATGGCTACACCTTC.

The chain is built from TRBV5-1 and TRBJ1-2, with 9 bases matching TRBD1. This CDR3 contains 13 residues. Unmatched junction bases numbered 5, after V lost 3 bases and J lost 8 bases. Germline CDR1 and CDR2: SGHRS and YFSETQ. CDR3 in amino acids: CASSSDRGRGYTF. CDR3 sequence (DNA): TGCGCCAGCAGCTCAGACAGGGGGAGAGGCTACACCTTC.

The gene calls are TRBV4-1 and TRBJ1-2, with 7 bases aligning to TRBD1. CDR3 length: 14 amino acids. V lost 5 bases to trimming and J lost 7 bases; unmatched junction nucleotides: 10. Germline V gene data show CDR1 as MGHRA and CDR2 as YSYEKL. The chain's CDR3 is CASSSIQGTGGYTF. In DNA, the CDR3 is TGCGCCAGCAGCTCAATACAGGGGACCGGTGGCTACACCTTC.

The rearrangement uses TRBV15 and TRBJ2-3; 8 positions match TRBD2. The CDR3 has 15 residues. The junction had 6 bases not matched to a gene; V was cut back by 0 bases and J by 7 bases. Germline V CDR1 and CDR2: LNHNV, YYDKDF (reference sequence). Here the CDR3 DNA reads TGTGCCACCAGCAGAGATGCGGGGGGTGTGCATACGCAGTATTTT. Residues: CATSRDAGGVHTQYF.

This clone showed up many times. The chain couples TRBV2 to TRBJ2-3, with 9 bases lining up with TRBD1. This CDR3 spans 15 amino acids. V gave up 6 bases and J gave up 0 bases; unmatched junction bases: 4. Germline V gives CDR1 SNHLY, CDR2 FYNNEI. The CDR3 is CASRLQGASTDTQYF. Here the CDR3 DNA reads TGTGCCAGCAGACTACAGGGGGCGAGCACAGATACGCAGTATTTT.

V and J are TRBV5-5 and TRBJ1-3; TRBD1 matches at 8 bases. The CDR3 length is 17 residues. CDR1 is SGHKS and CDR2 is YYEKEE in the germline V gene (reference sequence). After removal of 6 bases from V and 0 bases from J, the junction contained 11 bases not matched to a gene. CDR3 nucleotide sequence: TGTGCCAGCAACCCTATACAGGGGGGCGACTCTGGAAACACCATATATTTT. It translates to CASNPIQGGDSGNTIYF.

The chain has TRBV6-5 and TRBJ1-6; TRBD1 is a possible D gene (5 bases). The germline V gene encodes CDR1 MNHEY and CDR2 SVGAGI. V lost 2 bases, J lost 7 bases, and 12 bases lay in between. The CDR3 sequence is 15 residues long. The DNA of the CDR3 is TGTGCCAGCAGTTACACAGGTTATACCAATTCACCCCTCCACTTT. Translation: CASSYTGYTNSPLHF.

This clone showed up just once. This chain joins TRBV6-1 and TRBJ2-3, with 7 bases that match TRBD2. CDR3 length: 18 residues. Germline CDR1 MNHNS, CDR2 SASEGT. Unmatched junction bases numbered 13, after V lost 4 bases and J lost 0 bases. The CDR3 nucleotides are TGTGCCAGCAGTGCCAGCAAGATTAGCGGGCAAAGCACAGATACGCAGTATTTT. Its protein is CASSASKISGQSTDTQYF.

The V and J genes are TRBV7-8 and TRBJ2-2; 13 nucleotides align to TRBD2. This CDR3 is built from 18 residues. Germline V gene data show CDR1 as SGHVS and CDR2 as FQNEAQ. V shed 1 base and J 6 bases; nucleotides not matched to a gene: 8. The CDR3 nucleotides read TGTGCCAGCAGCTTAGTTAGGACTAGCGGGAGTTTCTCCGGGGAGCTGTTTTTT. Encoded protein: CASSLVRTSGSFSGELFF.

V is TRBV4-1 and J is TRBJ2-4; D might be TRBD1 (5 bases). Germline CDR1 reads MGHRA; CDR2 reads YSYEKL. With 0 bases removed from V and 4 bases from J, the gap between germline ends came to 10 bases. There are 15 residues in the CDR3. The CDR3 sequence is CASSQDRVVKNIQYF. Written as DNA, the CDR3 is TGCGCCAGCAGCCAAGACAGGGTAGTTAAAAACATTCAGTACTTC.

The CDR3 spells CASQDWPYGYTF. The CDR3 coding sequence is TGTGCCAGTCAAGACTGGCCCTATGGCTACACCTTC. This sequence joins TRBV19 and TRBJ1-2; D is uncertain. The CDR3 is made up of 12 amino acids. Germline V gene lookup returns CDR1 LNHDA and CDR2 SQIVND (reference sequence). V dropped 8 bases and J dropped 4 bases, with 11 bases sitting between them.